These 8 T cell receptor beta chains share one sample of origin, sequenced in a study of cytotoxic CD8 clonotypes in ibrutinib-treated CLL. Sequencing used immunoSEQ multiplex PCR; TCRdb keeps in-frame clones, though not all of them. This table has about 130,000 clones, 70% to 80% appearing once. Sequenced here: PBMCs, sampled after 12 months of ibrutinib treatment. These receptors were obtained from a human donor with chronic lymphocytic leukemia.

J is TRBJ2-3 and V is TRBV5-1; 10 bases are shared with TRBD2. The V and J ends lost 1 base and 0 bases, in that order; junction bases with no gene match: 2. Germline lookup yields CDR1 SGHRS and CDR2 YFSETQ. CDR3 size: 16 residues. Written as DNA, the CDR3 is TGCGCCAGCAGCTTGCAGACTAGCGGGAGCACAGATACGCAGTATTTT. Amino acids: CASSLQTSGSTDTQYF.

The chain recombines TRBV4-3 with TRBJ2-1, with 9 bases that match TRBD2. The CDR3 extends over 16 amino acids. Unmatched junction bases numbered 8, after V lost 0 bases and J lost 8 bases. Per germline, CDR1 LGHNA and CDR2 YSLEER. The CDR3 nucleotides read TGCGCCAGCAGCCAAGAGGTAGCGGGAGTAGGCTATGAGCAGTTCTTC. Translation: CASSQEVAGVGYEQFF.

The V and J genes are TRBV29-1 and TRBJ1-6; D gene ambiguous. Trimming removed 5 bases at V and 1 base at J, with 6 bases between. This CDR3 contains 13 residues. Germline V CDR1 and CDR2: SQVTM, ANQGSEA. The CDR3 here is CSVLSSYNSPLHF. Written as DNA, the CDR3 is TGCAGCGTTTTGAGTTCCTATAATTCACCCCTCCACTTT.

This chain uses TRBV15 with TRBJ1-2, with 10 positions matching TRBD1. The CDR3 has 15 residues. Germline loops: CDR1 LNHNV, CDR2 YYDKDF (reference sequence). Germline trimming cut 5 bases from V and 4 bases from J; bases unmatched to any gene: 7. This chain's CDR3 is CATSGQTGGSYGYTF. The CDR3 region has the DNA TGTGCCACCAGCGGCCAGACAGGGGGCAGCTATGGCTACACCTTC. The full variable domain, rest sourced from reference TRBV15 and TRBJ1-2, is DAMVIQNPRYQVTQFGKPVTLSCSQTLNHNVMYWYQQKSSQAPKLLFHYYDKDFNNEADTPDNFQSRRPNTSFCFLDIRSPGLGDTAMYLCATSGQTGGSYGYTFGSGTRLTVV.

The genes are TRBV6-5 and TRBJ2-7; D is perhaps TRBD1 (5 bases). Germline CDR1 and CDR2: MNHEY and SVGAGI. The CDR3 covers 15 residues. V gave up 0 bases and J gave up 3 bases, with 12 bases separating them. CDR3 nucleotide sequence: TGTGCCAGCAGTTACTCGCCGCAGGGCGGCTACGAGCAGTACTTC. This codes for CASSYSPQGGYEQYF.

The chain recombines TRBV5-5 with TRBJ2-5; D is ambiguous. This CDR3 has 14 amino acids. The germline V gene encodes CDR1 SGHKS and CDR2 YYEKEE (reference sequence). V gave up 3 bases and J gave up 5 bases, with 14 bases separating them. This chain's CDR3 is CASSSELNRETQYF. The CDR3 nucleotides read TGTGCCAGCAGCTCGGAACTTAATAGGGAGACCCAGTACTTC. Drawing the rest from reference TRBV5-5 and TRBJ2-5, the complete variable domain is DAGVTQSPTHLIKTRGQQVTLRCSPISGHKSVSWYQQVLGQGPQFIFQYYEKEERGRGNFPDRFSARQFPNYSSELNVNALLLGDSALYLCASSSELNRETQYFGPGTRLLVL.

The chain couples TRBV20-1 to TRBJ2-5; 7 positions agree with TRBD2. This CDR3 is built from 11 residues. V lost 6 bases and J lost 5; bases outside the gene matches: 3. Germline assignment: CDR1 DFQATT and CDR2 SNEGSKA (reference sequence). The chain's CDR3 is CSATTSETQYF. The CDR3 DNA reads TGCAGTGCCACGACTAGCGAGACCCAGTACTTC.

This chain uses TRBV11-2 with TRBJ2-7; D may match TRBD1 or TRBD2 (6 bases each). Deletions cut 0 bases from V and 4 bases from J, with 22 bases between. The CDR3 sequence is 18 residues long. Germline CDR1 is SGHAT and CDR2 is FQNNGV. CDR3 nucleotide sequence: TGTGCCAGCAGCTTAGATAGGGTACAGGGAAGAGGGGGGTACGAGCAGTACTTC. Its protein product is CASSLDRVQGRGGYEQYF.